The T cell receptor (beta chain) under discussion was sequenced for a study of CD8+CD57+ T cells in acquired aplastic anemia. Study-wide context: On average, sorted CD4+ and CD8+ cells gave 3.2 ug of DNA. Regarding the study as a whole: Patients shared some 29 CD8+ CDR3 sequences with controls.

Trimming took 5 bases from V and 5 from J, leaving 11 bases between them. This CDR3 region has 12 residues. CDR1 and CDR2 (germline): SQVTM, ANQGSEA. In regard to this clonotype: Its specificity is not known.

Profiling that covered TCR beta VDJ and CDR3 relied on genomic DNA as its template. TCRdb analysed the reads with MiXCR anew, one entry per CDR3 protein. Of approximately 80,000 distinct CDR3 sequences in the sample, 60% to 75% were seen once. The authors sequenced patients whose flow cytometry had shown CD8+CD57+ cell expansion. The receptor was isolated from a human donor with aplastic anemia. Sequencing was done on a sample of sorted CD4+, CD8+, or CD8+CD57+ T cells (not recorded which) from PBMCs. The chain recombines TRBV29-1 with TRBJ2-3; D gene ambiguous. The CDR3 protein is CSVSRFGDTQYF. DNA of the CDR3: TGCAGCGTTTCACGATTCGGAGATACGCAGTATTTT.